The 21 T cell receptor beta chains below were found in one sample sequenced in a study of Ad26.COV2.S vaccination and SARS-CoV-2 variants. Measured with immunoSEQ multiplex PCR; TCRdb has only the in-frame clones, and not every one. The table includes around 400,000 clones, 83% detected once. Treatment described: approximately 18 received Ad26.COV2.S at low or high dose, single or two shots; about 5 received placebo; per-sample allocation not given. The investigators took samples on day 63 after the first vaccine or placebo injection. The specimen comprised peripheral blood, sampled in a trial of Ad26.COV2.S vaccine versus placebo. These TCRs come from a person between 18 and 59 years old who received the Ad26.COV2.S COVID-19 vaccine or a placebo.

The CDR3 is CASSPRRGVQETQYF. The CDR3 coding sequence is TGCGCCAGCAGCCCACGACGGGGGGTTCAAGAGACCCAGTACTTC. The rearrangement uses TRBV4-1 and TRBJ2-5; the match to TRBD2 covers 7 bases. Germline CDR1 is MGHRA and CDR2 is YSYEKL. The trim removed 4 bases at V and 2 bases at J, leaving 7 bases unmatched. The CDR3 consists of 15 residues.

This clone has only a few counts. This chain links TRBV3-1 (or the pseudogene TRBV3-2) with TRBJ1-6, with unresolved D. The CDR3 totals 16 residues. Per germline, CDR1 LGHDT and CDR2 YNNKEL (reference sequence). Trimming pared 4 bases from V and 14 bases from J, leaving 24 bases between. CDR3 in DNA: TGTGCCAGCAGCCCCCCTAGGGCAGCGTCGGATAGGGCCCTCCACTTT. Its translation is CASSPPRAASDRALHF.

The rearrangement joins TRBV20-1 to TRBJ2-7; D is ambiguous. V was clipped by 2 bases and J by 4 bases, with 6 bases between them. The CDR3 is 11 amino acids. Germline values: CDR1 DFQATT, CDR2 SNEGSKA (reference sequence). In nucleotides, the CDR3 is TGCAGTGCTAGACTTTTGTACGAGCAGTACTTC. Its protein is CSARLLYEQYF.

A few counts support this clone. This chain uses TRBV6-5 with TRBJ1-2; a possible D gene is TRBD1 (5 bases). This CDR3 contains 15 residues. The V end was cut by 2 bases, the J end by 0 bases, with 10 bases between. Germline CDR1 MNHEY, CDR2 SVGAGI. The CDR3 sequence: CASSYDSGANYGYTF. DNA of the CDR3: TGTGCCAGCAGTTACGACAGCGGCGCTAACTATGGCTACACCTTC.

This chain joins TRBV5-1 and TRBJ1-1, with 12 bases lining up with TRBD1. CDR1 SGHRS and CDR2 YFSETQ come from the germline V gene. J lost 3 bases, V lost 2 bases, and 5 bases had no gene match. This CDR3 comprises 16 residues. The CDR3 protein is CASSLGDRGRDTEAFF. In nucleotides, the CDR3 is TGCGCCAGCAGCTTAGGGGACAGGGGGCGGGACACTGAAGCTTTCTTT.

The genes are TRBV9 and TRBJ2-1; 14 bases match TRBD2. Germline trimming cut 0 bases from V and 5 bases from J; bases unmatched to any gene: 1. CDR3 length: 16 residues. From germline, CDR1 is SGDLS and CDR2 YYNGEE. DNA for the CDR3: TGTGCCAGCAGCGTAGTGGGACTAGCGGGAGACAATGAGCAGTTCTTC. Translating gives CASSVVGLAGDNEQFF.

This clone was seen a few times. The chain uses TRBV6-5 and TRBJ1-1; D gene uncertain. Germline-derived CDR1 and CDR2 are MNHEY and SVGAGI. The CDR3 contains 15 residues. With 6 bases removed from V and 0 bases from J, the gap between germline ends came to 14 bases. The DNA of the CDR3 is TGTGCCAGCAGCCGGACGGGAGGGTTGAACACTGAAGCTTTCTTT. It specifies CASSRTGGLNTEAFF.

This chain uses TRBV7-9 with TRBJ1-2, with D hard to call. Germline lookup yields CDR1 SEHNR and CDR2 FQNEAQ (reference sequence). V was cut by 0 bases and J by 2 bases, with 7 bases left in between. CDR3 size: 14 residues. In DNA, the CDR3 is TGTGCCAGCAGCTTAGCGTATGGAAACTATGGCTACACCTTC. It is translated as CASSLAYGNYGYTF.

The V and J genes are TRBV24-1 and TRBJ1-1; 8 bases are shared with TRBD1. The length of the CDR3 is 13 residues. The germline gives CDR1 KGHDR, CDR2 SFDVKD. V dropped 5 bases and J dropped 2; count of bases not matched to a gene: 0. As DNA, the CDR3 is TGTGCCACCAGTGCAGGGGGCAACACTGAAGCTTTCTTT. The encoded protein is CATSAGGNTEAFF.

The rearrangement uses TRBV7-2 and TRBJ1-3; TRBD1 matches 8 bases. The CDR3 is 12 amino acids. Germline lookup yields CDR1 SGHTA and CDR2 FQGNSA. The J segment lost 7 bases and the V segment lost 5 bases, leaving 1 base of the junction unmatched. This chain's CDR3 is CASSRTGNTIYF. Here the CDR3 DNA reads TGTGCCAGCAGCCGGACAGGGAACACCATATATTTT.

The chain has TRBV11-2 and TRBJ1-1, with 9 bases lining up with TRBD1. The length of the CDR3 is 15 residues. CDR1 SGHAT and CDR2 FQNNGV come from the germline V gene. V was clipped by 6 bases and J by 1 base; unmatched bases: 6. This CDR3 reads CASRLTGGGNTEAFF. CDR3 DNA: TGTGCCAGCAGACTCACAGGGGGCGGGAACACTGAAGCTTTCTTT.

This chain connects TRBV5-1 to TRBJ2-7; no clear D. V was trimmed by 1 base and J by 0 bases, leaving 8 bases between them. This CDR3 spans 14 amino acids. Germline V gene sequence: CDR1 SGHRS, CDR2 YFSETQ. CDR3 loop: CASSLLVSSYEQYF. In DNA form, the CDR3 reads TGCGCCAGCAGCTTGTTGGTTAGCTCCTACGAGCAGTACTTC.

CDR3 loop: CASSYPEGDREQYF. For the CDR3, the DNA is TGTGCCAGCAGTTACCCTGAAGGGGATAGAGAGCAGTACTTC. The rearrangement joins TRBV6-6 to TRBJ2-7; D may be TRBD1 (5 bases). The germline CDR1 and CDR2 sequences are MNHNY and SVGAGI (reference sequence). CDR3 length equals 14 residues. V lost 2 bases and J 7 bases, leaving 15 bases between the germline ends.

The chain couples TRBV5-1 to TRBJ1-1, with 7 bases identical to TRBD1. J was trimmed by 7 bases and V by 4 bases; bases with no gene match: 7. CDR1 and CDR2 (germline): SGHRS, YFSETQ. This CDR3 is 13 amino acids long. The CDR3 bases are TGCGCCAGCAGCCCAGGGACAGTGGGTGAAGCTTTCTTT. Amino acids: CASSPGTVGEAFF.

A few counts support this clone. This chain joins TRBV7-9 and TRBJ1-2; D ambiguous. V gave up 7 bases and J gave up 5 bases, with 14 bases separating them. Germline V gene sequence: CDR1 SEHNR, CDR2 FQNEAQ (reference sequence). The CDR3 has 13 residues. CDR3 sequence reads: CASTTPNLYGYTF. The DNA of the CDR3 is TGTGCCAGCACCACCCCTAACCTATATGGCTACACCTTC.

The CDR3 region has the DNA TGTGCCACCAGTGATTTAGGAACAAATGAGCAGTTCTTC. Amino acids: CATSDLGTNEQFF. The rearrangement uses TRBV24-1 and TRBJ2-1; D gene uncertain. Germline V gene sequence: CDR1 KGHDR, CDR2 SFDVKD. V shed 1 base and J shed 7 bases, with 7 bases lying between them. The CDR3 consists of 13 residues.

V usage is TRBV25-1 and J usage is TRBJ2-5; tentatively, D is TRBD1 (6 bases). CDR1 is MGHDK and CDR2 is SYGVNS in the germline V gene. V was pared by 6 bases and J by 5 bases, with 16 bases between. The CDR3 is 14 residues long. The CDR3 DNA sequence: TGTGCCAGCAGATCCGGGACATGGATGGAGACCCAGTACTTC. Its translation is CASRSGTWMETQYF.

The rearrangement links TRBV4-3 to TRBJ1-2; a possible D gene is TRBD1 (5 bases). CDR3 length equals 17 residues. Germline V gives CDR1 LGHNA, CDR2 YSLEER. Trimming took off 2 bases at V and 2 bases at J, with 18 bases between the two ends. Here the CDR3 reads CASSQRRSGQANYGYTF. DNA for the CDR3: TGCGCCAGCAGCCAAAGAAGATCAGGACAAGCCAACTATGGCTACACCTTC.

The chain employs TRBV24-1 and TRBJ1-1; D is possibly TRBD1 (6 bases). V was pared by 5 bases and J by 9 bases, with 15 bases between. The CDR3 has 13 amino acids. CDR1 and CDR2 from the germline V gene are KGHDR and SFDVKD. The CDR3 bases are TGTGCCACCAGTGCTCCTGGGGGGACAAAAGCTTTCTTT. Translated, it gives CATSAPGGTKAFF.

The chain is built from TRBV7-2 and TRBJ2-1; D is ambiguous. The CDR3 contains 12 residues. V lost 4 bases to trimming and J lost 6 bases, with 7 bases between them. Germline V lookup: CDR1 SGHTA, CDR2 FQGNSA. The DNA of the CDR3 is TGTGCCAGCAGCTACGTAGGCAATGAGCAGTTCTTC. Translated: CASSYVGNEQFF.

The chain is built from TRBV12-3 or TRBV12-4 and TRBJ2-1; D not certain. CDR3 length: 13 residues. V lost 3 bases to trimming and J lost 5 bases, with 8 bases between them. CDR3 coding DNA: TGTGCCAGCAGTTTCTCGCTGAACAATGAGCAGTTCTTC. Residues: CASSFSLNNEQFF.